This TCR beta chain was identified during a study of cytomegalovirus exposure and HLA in healthy donors. Study summary: One earlier analysis, a look at 180 million or so T cells, found roughly 120 million unique TCR beta sequences. Study findings and constraints: There were reportedly fewer N-insertions in an Asian-associated ancestry cluster than the approximately 700-donor mean, in a later analysis. Most sequenced TCRs were rare (though some public TCRs occurred in many donors).

The CDR3 is made up of 16 amino acids. As for this clone: The target antigen is unknown.

13 Jbeta primers and 60 Vbeta primers were used for the PCR. Some clones are missing from TCRdb's copy, which holds only in-frame ones; the method was immunoSEQ multiplex PCR. With about 140,000 clones in the sample, the ten largest clones hold 0.96%. The sequence derives from a male donor in good health and CMV-seronegative. Sequenced input: PBMCs. The chain has TRBV12-1 and TRBJ1-5; TRBD1, the D gene given by the table, was not confirmed from the DNA. TRBV12-1 is designated a pseudogene. In nucleotides, the CDR3 is TGTGCCAGCAGCTCCCTAGGGACACCTTGCCATCAGCCCCAGCATTTT. This sequence encodes CASSSLGTPCHQPQHF.